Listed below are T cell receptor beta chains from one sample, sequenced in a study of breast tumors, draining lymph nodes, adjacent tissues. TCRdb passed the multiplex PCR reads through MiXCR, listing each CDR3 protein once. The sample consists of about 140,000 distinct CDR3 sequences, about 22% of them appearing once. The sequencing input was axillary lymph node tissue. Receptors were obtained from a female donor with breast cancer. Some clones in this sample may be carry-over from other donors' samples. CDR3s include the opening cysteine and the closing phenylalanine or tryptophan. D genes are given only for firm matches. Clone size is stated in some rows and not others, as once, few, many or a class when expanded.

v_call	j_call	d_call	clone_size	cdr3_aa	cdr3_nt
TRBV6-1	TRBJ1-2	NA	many	CASSEVKNYGYTF	TGTGCCAGCAGTGAGGTGAAAAACTATGGCTACACCTTC
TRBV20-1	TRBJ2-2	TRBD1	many	CSARPRGRTGELFF	TGCAGTGCTAGGCCCAGGGGGCGGACCGGGGAGCTGTTTTTT
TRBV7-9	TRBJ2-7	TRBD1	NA	CASSPGQGRDEQYF	TGTGCCAGCAGTCCTGGACAGGGCAGAGACGAGCAGTACTTC
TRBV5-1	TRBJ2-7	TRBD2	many	CASSFTSGDYEQYF	TGCGCCAGCAGCTTTACTAGCGGGGATTACGAGCAGTACTTC
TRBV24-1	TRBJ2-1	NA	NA	CATKRDRTNEQFF	TGTGCCACCAAGCGGGACAGGACTAACGAGCAGTTCTTC
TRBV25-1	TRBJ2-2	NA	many	CASSDRMSYKNTGELFF	TGTGCCAGCAGTGACAGGATGTCGTATAAAAACACCGGGGAGCTGTTTTTT
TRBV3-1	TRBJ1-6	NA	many	CASSRGIGSPLHF	TGTGCCAGCAGCCGAGGGATCGGATCACCCCTCCACTTT
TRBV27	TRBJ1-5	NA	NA	CASSFGGGSNQPQHF	TGTGCCAGCAGTTTCGGAGGAGGGAGCAATCAGCCCCAGCATTTT
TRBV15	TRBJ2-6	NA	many	CATSRDHGNLGSGANVLTF	TGTGCCACCAGCAGAGATCATGGCAACCTGGGCTCTGGGGCCAACGTCCTGACTTTC
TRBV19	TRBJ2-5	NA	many	CASRKGPSRETQYF	TGTGCCAGTAGGAAAGGACCGAGTCGAGAGACCCAGTACTTC
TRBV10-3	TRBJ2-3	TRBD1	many	CAIKDRGLTDTQYF	TGTGCCATCAAGGACAGGGGGCTGACAGATACGCAGTATTTT
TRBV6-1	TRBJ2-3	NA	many	CASSDAEASTDTQYF	TGTGCCAGCAGTGACGCGGAGGCTAGCACAGATACGCAGTATTTT
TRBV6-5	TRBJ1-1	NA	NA	CASSYSKGNTEAFF	TGTGCCAGCAGTTACTCCAAAGGGAACACTGAAGCTTTCTTT
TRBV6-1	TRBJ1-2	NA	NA	CASGEAVTGYNYGYTF	TGTGCCAGCGGTGAAGCTGTCACAGGGTATAACTATGGCTACACCTTC
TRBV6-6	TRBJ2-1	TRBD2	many	CASSRAGGNDNEQFF	TGTGCCAGCAGTCGAGCGGGAGGCAATGACAATGAGCAGTTCTTC
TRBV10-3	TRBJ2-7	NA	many	CATSGSTYEQYF	TGTGCCACCTCGGGCAGCACCTACGAGCAGTACTTC
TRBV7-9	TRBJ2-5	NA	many	CASSLGSAGLQETQYF	TGTGCCAGCAGCTTAGGCTCAGCAGGGTTACAGGAGACCCAGTACTTC
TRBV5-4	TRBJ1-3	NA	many	CASSDLQGLSGNTIYF	TGTGCCAGCAGCGACCTGCAGGGACTCTCTGGAAACACCATATATTTT
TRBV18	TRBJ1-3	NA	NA	CASSKKDGGSGNTIYF	TGTGCCAGCTCAAAAAAGGACGGCGGCTCTGGAAACACCATATATTTT
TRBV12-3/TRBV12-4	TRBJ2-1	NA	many	CASSSGSAYNEQFF	TGTGCCAGCAGTAGCGGCTCCGCCTACAATGAGCAGTTCTTC
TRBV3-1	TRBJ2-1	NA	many	CASSLPLGEQFF	TGTGCCAGCAGCCTACCACTAGGTGAGCAGTTCTTC
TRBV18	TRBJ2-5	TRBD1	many	CASSPFGPGQGKETQYF	TGTGCCAGCTCACCATTTGGTCCGGGACAGGGAAAAGAGACCCAGTACTTC
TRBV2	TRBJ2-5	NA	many	CASRGQPGMGETQYF	TGTGCCAGCAGGGGACAACCCGGTATGGGGGAGACCCAGTACTTC
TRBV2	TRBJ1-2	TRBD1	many	CASNRDRGGTRGYTF	TGTGCCAGCAACCGCGACAGGGGGGGAACCCGAGGCTACACCTTC
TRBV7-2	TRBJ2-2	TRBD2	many	CASSIQAGGSTGELFF	TGTGCCAGCAGCATCCAAGCGGGAGGGAGCACCGGGGAGCTGTTTTTT
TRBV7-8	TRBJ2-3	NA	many	CASSFAAESTDTQYF	TGTGCCAGCAGCTTCGCGGCAGAATCCACAGATACGCAGTATTTT
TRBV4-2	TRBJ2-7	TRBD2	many	CASSQDLSSGVYEQYF	TGTGCCAGCAGCCAAGATCTGTCTAGCGGCGTCTACGAGCAGTACTTC
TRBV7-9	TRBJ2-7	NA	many	CASSPQAGYEQYF	TGTGCCAGCAGCCCACAGGCGGGTTACGAGCAGTACTTC
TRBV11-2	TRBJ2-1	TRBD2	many	CASSLVAPGLVKYEQFF	TGTGCCAGCAGCTTAGTGGCTCCGGGACTAGTAAAGTATGAGCAGTTCTTC
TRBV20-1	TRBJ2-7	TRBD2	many	CSATGTSRTTNYEQYF	TGCAGTGCTACAGGGACTAGCCGTACTACCAACTACGAGCAGTACTTC
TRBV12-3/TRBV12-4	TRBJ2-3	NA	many	CASSLRFGTDTQYF	TGTGCCAGCAGTTTGAGGTTCGGCACAGATACGCAGTATTTT
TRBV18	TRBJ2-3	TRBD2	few	CASSPGGGTDTQYF	TGTGCCAGCTCACCGGGGGGGGGCACAGATACGCAGTATTTT
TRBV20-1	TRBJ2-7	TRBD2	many	CSASRTSGSYEQYF	TGCAGTGCTAGTCGGACTAGCGGGAGTTACGAGCAGTACTTC